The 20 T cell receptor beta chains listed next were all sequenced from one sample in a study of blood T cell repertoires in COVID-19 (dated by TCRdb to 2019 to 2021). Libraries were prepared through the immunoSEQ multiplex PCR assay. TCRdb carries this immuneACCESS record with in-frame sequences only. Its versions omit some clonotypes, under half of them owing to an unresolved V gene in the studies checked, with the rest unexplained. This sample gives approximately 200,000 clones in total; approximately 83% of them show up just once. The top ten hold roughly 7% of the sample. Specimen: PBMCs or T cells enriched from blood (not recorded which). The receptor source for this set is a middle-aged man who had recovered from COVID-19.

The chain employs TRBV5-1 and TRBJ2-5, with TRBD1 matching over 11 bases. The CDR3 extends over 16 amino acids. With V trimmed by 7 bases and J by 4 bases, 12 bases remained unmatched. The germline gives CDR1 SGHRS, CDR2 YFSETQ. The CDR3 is CASGLGTGGFGETQYF. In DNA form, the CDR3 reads TGCGCCAGCGGCCTGGGGACAGGGGGTTTCGGAGAGACCCAGTACTTC.

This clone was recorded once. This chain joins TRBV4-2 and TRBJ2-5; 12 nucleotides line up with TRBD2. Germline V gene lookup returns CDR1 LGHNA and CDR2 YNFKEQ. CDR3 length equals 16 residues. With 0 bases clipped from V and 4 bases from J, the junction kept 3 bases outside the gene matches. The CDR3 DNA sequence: TGTGCCAGCAGCCAAGACTGGACTAGCGGGGCAGAGACCCAGTACTTC. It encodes CASSQDWTSGAETQYF.

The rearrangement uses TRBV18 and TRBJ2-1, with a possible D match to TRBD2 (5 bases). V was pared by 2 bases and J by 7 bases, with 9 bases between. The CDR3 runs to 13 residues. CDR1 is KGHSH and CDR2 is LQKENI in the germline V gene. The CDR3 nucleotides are TGTGCCAGCTCACCAGGACGGGGTAATGAGCAGTTCTTC. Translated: CASSPGRGNEQFF.

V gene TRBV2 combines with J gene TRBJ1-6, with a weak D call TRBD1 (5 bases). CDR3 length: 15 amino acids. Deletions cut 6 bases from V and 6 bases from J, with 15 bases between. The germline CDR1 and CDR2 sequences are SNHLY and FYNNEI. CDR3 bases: TGTGCCAGCAGGGGGACGGGAGTCGTTAATTCACCCCTCCACTTT. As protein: CASRGTGVVNSPLHF.

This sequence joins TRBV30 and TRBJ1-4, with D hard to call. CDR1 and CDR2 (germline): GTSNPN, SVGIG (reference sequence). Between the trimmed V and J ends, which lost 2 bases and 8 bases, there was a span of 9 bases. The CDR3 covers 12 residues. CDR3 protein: CAWSPGNEKLFF. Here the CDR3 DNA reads TGTGCCTGGAGTCCCGGGAACGAAAAACTGTTTTTT.

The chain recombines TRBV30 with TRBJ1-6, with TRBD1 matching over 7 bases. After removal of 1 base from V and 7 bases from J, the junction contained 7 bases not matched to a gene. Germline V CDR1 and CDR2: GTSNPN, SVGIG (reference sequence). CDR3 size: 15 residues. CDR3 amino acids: CAWSAHRGSNSPLHF. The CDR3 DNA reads TGTGCCTGGAGTGCCCACAGGGGAAGCAATTCACCCCTCCACTTT.

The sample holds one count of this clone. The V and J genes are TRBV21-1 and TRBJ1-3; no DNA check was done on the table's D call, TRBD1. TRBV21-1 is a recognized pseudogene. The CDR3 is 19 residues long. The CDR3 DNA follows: TGTGCCAGCAGCAAAGGTGGCAGGGGGGTTATAAGCTCTGGAAACACCATATATTTT. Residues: CASSKGGRGVISSGNTIYF.

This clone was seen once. CDR3 DNA: TGTGCCAGCAGGCTTACTAACTCACTAGCGGGGGGACTCGGTACGCAGTATTTT. Protein product: CASRLTNSLAGGLGTQYF. The V and J genes are TRBV5-4 and TRBJ2-3; TRBD2 aligns across 12 bases. The CDR3 sequence is 18 residues long. V was clipped by 5 bases and J by 8 bases; unmatched bases: 18. The V gene's germline CDR1 is SGHNT and CDR2 YYREEE (reference sequence). Drawing the rest from reference TRBV5-4 and TRBJ2-3, the complete variable domain is ETGVTQSPTHLIKTRGQQVTLRCSSQSGHNTVSWYQQALGQGPQFIFQYYREEENGRGNFPPRFSGLQFPNYSSELNVNALELDDSALYLCASRLTNSLAGGLGTQYFGPGTRLTVL.

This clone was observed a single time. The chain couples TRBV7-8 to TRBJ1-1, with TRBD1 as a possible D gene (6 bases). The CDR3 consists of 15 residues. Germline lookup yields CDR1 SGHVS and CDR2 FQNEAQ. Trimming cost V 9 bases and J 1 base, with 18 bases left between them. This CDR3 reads CASFPSRGSNTEAFF. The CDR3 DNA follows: TGTGCCAGTTTTCCATCCAGGGGCTCGAACACTGAAGCTTTCTTT.

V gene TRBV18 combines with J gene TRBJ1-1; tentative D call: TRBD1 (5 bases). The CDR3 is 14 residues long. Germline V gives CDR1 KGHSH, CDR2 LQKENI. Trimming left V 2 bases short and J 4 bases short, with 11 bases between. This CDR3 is CASSPRGPGTEAFF. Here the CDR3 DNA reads TGTGCCAGCTCACCAAGGGGTCCGGGCACTGAAGCTTTCTTT. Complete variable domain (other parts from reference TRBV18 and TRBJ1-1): NAGVMQNPRHLVRRRGQEARLRCSPMKGHSHVYWYRQLPEEGLKFMVYLQKENIIDESGMPKERFSAEFPKEGPSILRIQQVVRGDSAAYFCASSPRGPGTEAFFGQGTRLTVV.

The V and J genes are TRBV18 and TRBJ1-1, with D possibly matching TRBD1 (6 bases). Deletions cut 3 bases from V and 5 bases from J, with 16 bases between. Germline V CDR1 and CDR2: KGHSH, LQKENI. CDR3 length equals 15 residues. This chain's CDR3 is CASSPFSGGATEAFF. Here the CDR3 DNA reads TGTGCCAGCTCACCGTTCTCGGGGGGCGCGACTGAAGCTTTCTTT.

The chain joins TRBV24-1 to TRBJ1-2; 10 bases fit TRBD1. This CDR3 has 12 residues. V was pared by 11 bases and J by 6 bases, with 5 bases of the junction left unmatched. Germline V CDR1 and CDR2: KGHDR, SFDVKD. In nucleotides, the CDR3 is TGTGCCATCCGGGACAGGGGTAATGGCTACACCTTC. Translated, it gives CAIRDRGNGYTF.

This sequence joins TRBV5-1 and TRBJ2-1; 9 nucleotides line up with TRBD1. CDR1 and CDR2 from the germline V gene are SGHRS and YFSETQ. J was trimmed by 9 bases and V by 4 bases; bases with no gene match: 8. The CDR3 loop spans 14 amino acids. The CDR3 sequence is CASSPVGQGTEQFF. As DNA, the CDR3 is TGCGCCAGCAGCCCCGTGGGACAGGGCACTGAGCAGTTCTTC.

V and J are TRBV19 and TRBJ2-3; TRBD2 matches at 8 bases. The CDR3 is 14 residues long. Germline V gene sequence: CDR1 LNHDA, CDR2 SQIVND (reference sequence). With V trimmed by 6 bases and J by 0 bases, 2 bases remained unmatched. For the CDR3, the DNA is TGTGCCAGTAGGGGACTAGATAGCACAGATACGCAGTATTTT. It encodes CASRGLDSTDTQYF.

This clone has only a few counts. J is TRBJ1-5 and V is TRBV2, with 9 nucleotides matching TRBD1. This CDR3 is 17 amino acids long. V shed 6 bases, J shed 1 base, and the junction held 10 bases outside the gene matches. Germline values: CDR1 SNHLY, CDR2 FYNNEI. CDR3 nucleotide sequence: TGTGCCAGCAGACGTACAGGGGGCGCGGAGAGCAATCAGCCCCAGCATTTT. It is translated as CASRRTGGAESNQPQHF.

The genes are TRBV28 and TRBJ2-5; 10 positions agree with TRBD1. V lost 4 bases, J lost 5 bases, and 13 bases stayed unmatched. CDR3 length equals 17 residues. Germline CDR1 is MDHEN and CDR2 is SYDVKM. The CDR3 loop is CASSSMTGTGARETQYF. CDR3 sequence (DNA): TGTGCCAGCAGTTCGATGACCGGGACAGGGGCTCGGGAGACCCAGTACTTC.

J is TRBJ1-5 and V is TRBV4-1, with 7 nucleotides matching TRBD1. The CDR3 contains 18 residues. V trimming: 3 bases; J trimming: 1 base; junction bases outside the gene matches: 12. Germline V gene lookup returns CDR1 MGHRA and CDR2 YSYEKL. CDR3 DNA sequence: TGCGCCAGCAGCCAGCCCGCGAGGGGGCTTAGAAGCAATCAGCCCCAGCATTTT. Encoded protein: CASSQPARGLRSNQPQHF.

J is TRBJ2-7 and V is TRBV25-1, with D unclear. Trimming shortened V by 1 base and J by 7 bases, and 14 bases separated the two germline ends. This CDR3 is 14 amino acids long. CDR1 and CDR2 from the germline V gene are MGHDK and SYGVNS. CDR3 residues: CASSESRQSLEQYF. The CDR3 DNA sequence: TGTGCCAGCAGTGAATCACGCCAATCCCTAGAGCAGTACTTC.

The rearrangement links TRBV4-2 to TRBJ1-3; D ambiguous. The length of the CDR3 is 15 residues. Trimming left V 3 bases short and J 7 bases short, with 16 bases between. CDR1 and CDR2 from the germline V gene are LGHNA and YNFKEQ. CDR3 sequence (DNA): TGTGCCAGCAGCCAGGATAGAGGGTATGGGAACACCATATATTTT. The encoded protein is CASSQDRGYGNTIYF.

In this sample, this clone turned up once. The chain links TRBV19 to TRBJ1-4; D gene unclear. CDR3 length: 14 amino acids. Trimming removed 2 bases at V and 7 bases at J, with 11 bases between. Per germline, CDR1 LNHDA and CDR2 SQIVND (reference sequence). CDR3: CASSIRGSSEKLFF. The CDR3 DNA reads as TGTGCCAGTAGTATAAGAGGATCCTCTGAAAAACTGTTTTTT.